This section outlines one T cell receptor beta chain sequence together with its context. Assay: immunoSEQ multiplex PCR; the TCRdb copy retains only in-frame clones and omits some. The sample has roughly 120,000 clones; 92% are singletons. This entry comes from a study of T cell changes during pregnancy in multiple sclerosis. The material sequenced was peripheral blood, taken in the third trimester of pregnancy. The sequence was obtained from a female donor with multiple sclerosis, enrolled in a pregnancy study.

CDR3 amino acids: CASSLAMTGLDTQYF. In DNA, the CDR3 is TGTGCCAGCAGCTTAGCAATGACAGGGCTCGATACGCAGTATTTT. The chain is built from TRBV7-2 and TRBJ2-3, with 7 bases aligning to TRBD1. The CDR3 runs 15 residues. In germline, CDR1 is SGHTA, CDR2 FQGNSA. J was trimmed by 6 bases and V by 0 bases; bases with no gene match: 6.